This T cell receptor beta chain was identified during a study of blood T cell repertoires in COVID-19. V gave up 5 bases and J gave up 2 bases, with 13 bases separating them. CDR3 length: 14 amino acids. From germline, CDR1 is SGHTA and CDR2 FQGNSA. Source study methods: Reference gene primer amplification gave nucleated cell count estimates. Profiling relied on immunoSEQ multiplex PCR, and the TCRdb table lists in-frame clones only, not all of them. That table supplies the V and J calls and clone size; D and trimming were determined from the DNA. The repertoire has fewer than 90,000 clones, around 87% of them found once; the top ten carry 3.9%.

The chain combines TRBV7-2 with TRBJ2-7, with D maybe TRBD2 (6 bases). This clonotype originated in a man in his sixties or seventies with active COVID-19. The sample consisted of peripheral blood. The CDR3 DNA follows: TGTGCCAGCAGCCCGGGGGTTGGCCCCTACGAGCAGTACTTC. It encodes CASSPGVGPYEQYF.